This record concerns one T cell receptor beta chain sequence. No antigen is known for it. No clone much larger than this one lies a single base away; base qualities are absent. This entry belongs to a study of T cell responses to AZD1222 COVID-19 vaccine (dated by TCRdb to about 2021). Regarding the complete study: A total of just over 230 trial participants underwent TCR sequencing, of whom about 200 received two doses of AZD1222 and 26 received two doses of the MenACWY control vaccine. Enrollment into the trials was organized by age into subgroups of 18-55, 56-69 and 70-plus years, and those subgroups contained approximately 150, 30 and 60 TCR-sequenced participants, respectively. General conclusions and limits of the study: After two AZD1222 doses, both the breadth and the depth of spike-specific TCRs were significantly higher than at day 0 and than in MenACWY recipients. Participants were mostly white British, with more females than males. The authors suggested clonal diversity may have been underestimated. Conclusions about previously exposed vaccinees were limited because only six AZD1222 recipients were SARS-CoV-2 seropositive at baseline. Reportedly, close to half of the unique spike-specific TCRs recognized epitopes lying outside the regions that are mutated in the B.1.351 and B.1.1.7 variants. The vaccine-associated CD4 TCRs covered the entire spike protein, and the dominant responses fell in regions 160-218 and 743-854. No day 14 peak-response samples were available, so repertoires were characterized only after the peak T cell response. In the small 56-69-year group, the increase in depth fell short of significance, most likely because of low power.

The CDR3 regions of human TCRbeta chains were subjected to immunosequencing. From the authors' description of their analysis: Repertoire TCRs were matched against a reference library of SARS-CoV-2-specific TCRs generated with the MIRA antigen-specificity platform. Breadth was defined as the fraction of unique TCRs that were SARS-CoV-2-associated. Depth was defined as the fraction of total T cells that were SARS-CoV-2-associated. Using the MIRA data, every spike-specific TCR was mapped to the spike region that the TCR reacted to and assigned to either a CD4 or a CD8 class. Log10-transformed breadth and depth values were compared by one-way ANOVA with Sidak's multiple comparisons tests. The table comes from immuneACCESS by way of TCRdb, which keeps in-frame sequences with V and J called. Part of the clones is missing from these tables; in studies checked, under half for an unresolved V gene and the rest for unknown reasons. V and J calls plus clone size are reproduced from that table; the DNA served to infer D and trimming. Here the sample has approximately 94,000 clones; around 87% occur a single time. 4.2% of the sample is held by the ten biggest clonotypes.

The time point label, as the study defines it: baseline before first vaccination. Per the publication, the treatment or condition label means: meningococcal conjugate vaccine given as trial control. Vaccinee samples came from UK trials COV001 and COV002, including a single-blind randomized controlled phase 2/3 trial of AZD1222 (ChAdOx1 nCoV-19) in healthy adults. For TCRbeta chain sequencing, PBMC samples were collected from trial participants at day 0 and at day 28 after the second dose. The germline V gene specifies MNHEY as CDR1 and SVGAGI as CDR2. Trimming removed 2 bases from V and 3 bases from J, leaving 10 bases between the germline ends. The CDR3 has 14 amino acids, counting the end cysteine and phenylalanine. Only the CDR3 DNA stays, 42 bases, in frame from base 1.

The source of this sequence is an adult in good health. The starting material was peripheral blood, obtained on day 0 of MenACWY control vaccination. This chain joins TRBV6-5 to TRBJ1-1; TRBD1 is a possible D gene, resting on 5 matching bases. In nucleotides, the sequence is TGTGCCAGCAGTTACCAGCCGGGGGACACTGAAGCTTTCTTT. Its protein reads: CASSYQPGDTEAFF.